A single sample gave rise to the 28 T cell receptor beta chains below, sequenced in a study of metastatic and nonmetastatic thyroid tumors. Not a single patient had been given any form of treatment at any point before undergoing thyroid surgery. TCRdb reprocessed the PCR reads via MiXCR. The sample yields roughly 22,000 clones, roughly 12% seen once. Sequencing used blood. The receptors come from a female donor with papillary thyroid cancer or a benign thyroid nodule (not recorded which). Some clones in this sample may be carry-over from other donors' samples.

Many counts were recorded for this clone. The rearrangement uses TRBV7-2 and TRBJ1-1; D gene unclear. Looked up from germline, CDR1 is SGHTA and CDR2 is FQGNSA. Trimming shortened V by 5 bases and J by 5 bases, and 12 bases separated the two germline ends. The CDR3 totals 13 residues. The DNA for the CDR3 is TGTGCCAGCAGCCGAGGTGGTTTTACTGAAGCTTTCTTT. Encoded protein: CASSRGGFTEAFF. The variable domain in full, completed from reference TRBV7-2 and TRBJ1-1, reads GAGVSQSPSNKVTEKGKDVELRCDPISGHTALYWYRQSLGQGLEFLIYFQGNSAPDKSGLPSDRFSAERTGGSVSTLTIQRTQQEDSAVYLCASSRGGFTEAFFGQGTRLTVV.

The chain combines TRBV30 with TRBJ2-7, with 9 bases that match TRBD2. CDR3 size: 17 residues. Losses at the gene ends were 0 bases for V and 0 bases for J; bases not matched to a gene: 9. Germline assignment: CDR1 GTSNPN and CDR2 SVGIG (reference sequence). The CDR3 DNA reads as TGTGCCTGGAGTGTACAAGCGGGAGGCCCGAGCTCCTACGAGCAGTACTTC. Translating gives CAWSVQAGGPSSYEQYF.

The rearrangement uses TRBV5-1 and TRBJ2-1; 12 bases agree with TRBD2. CDR3 length equals 15 residues. V was clipped by 4 bases and J by 7 bases; unmatched bases: 6. The germline V gene encodes CDR1 SGHRS and CDR2 YFSETQ. The CDR3 region has the DNA TGCGCCAGCAGCCCTCTAGCGGGAGGGGAAAATGAGCAGTTCTTC. Encoded protein: CASSPLAGGENEQFF.

This sequence joins TRBV19 and TRBJ2-3; 7 bases align to TRBD1. The J segment lost 2 bases and the V segment lost 8 bases, leaving 4 bases of the junction unmatched. In germline, CDR1 is LNHDA, CDR2 SQIVND (reference sequence). The CDR3 sequence is 13 residues long. The CDR3 region has the DNA TGTGCCAGTGCCAGGGGGTTCACAGATACGCAGTATTTT. Residues: CASARGFTDTQYF.

The chain links TRBV30 to TRBJ2-6, with a tentative D call TRBD2 (5 bases). The germline V gene encodes CDR1 GTSNPN and CDR2 SVGIG (reference sequence). This CDR3 is 17 amino acids long. The germline V and J ends were trimmed by 1 base and 4 bases, with 17 bases remaining between them. The CDR3 DNA follows: TGTGCCTGGAGTGCCGTCGGTGGAGGTCGCGGGGCCAACGTCCTGACTTTC. Amino acids: CAWSAVGGGRGANVLTF. The entire variable domain, with the rest obtained from reference TRBV30 and TRBJ2-6, is as follows: SQTIHQWPATLVQPVGSPLSLECTVEGTSNPNLYWYRQAAGRGLQLLFYSVGIGQISSEVPQNLSASRPQDRQFILSSKKLLLSDSGFYLCAWSAVGGGRGANVLTFGAGSRLTVL.

This clone was observed many times. This chain joins TRBV28 and TRBJ2-3, with 10 bases matching TRBD2. Germline CDR1 reads MDHEN; CDR2 reads SYDVKM. The CDR3 runs to 15 residues. The V segment lost 4 bases and the J segment 3 bases; nucleotides outside the gene matches: 4. Here the CDR3 DNA reads TGTGCCAGCAGTTCGCTAGCGGGAGAGACAGATACGCAGTATTTT. It is translated as CASSSLAGETDTQYF.

There are many counts of this clone. The CDR3 is CASSIDSYNTEAFF. CDR3 bases: TGTGCCAGTAGTATAGACAGCTACAACACTGAAGCTTTCTTT. This sequence joins TRBV19 and TRBJ1-1; D gene uncertain. The CDR3 runs 14 residues. Germline assignment: CDR1 LNHDA and CDR2 SQIVND (reference sequence). Trimming removed 0 bases from V and 2 bases from J, with 7 bases in between.

There are many counts of this clone. This rearrangement joins TRBV5-6 to TRBJ2-2, with a tentative D call TRBD1 (5 bases). The CDR3 spans 15 residues. Germline CDR1 is SGHDT and CDR2 is YYEEEE. V dropped 1 base and J dropped 1 base, with 8 bases sitting between them. The CDR3 DNA reads TGTGCCAGCAGCTTGTGGCAGGGGAACACCGGGGAGCTGTTTTTT. The encoded protein is CASSLWQGNTGELFF.

This rearrangement joins TRBV6-1 to TRBJ2-7; 10 positions match TRBD2. Trimming took 4 bases from V and 3 from J; bases not matched to a gene: 15. The CDR3 has 18 amino acids. Per the germline V gene, CDR1 is MNHNS and CDR2 is SASEGT. CDR3 sequence (DNA): TGTGCCAGCAGTGCAAGTCACTCTCTAGCGGGAGATTTCTACGAGCAGTACTTC. Amino acids: CASSASHSLAGDFYEQYF.

Many counts were recorded for this clone. The rearrangement links TRBV7-9 to TRBJ2-1; TRBD2 matches at 8 bases. With V trimmed by 1 base and J by 15 bases, 8 bases remained unmatched. Germline V lookup: CDR1 SEHNR, CDR2 FQNEAQ (reference sequence). The CDR3 has 13 amino acids. In DNA, the CDR3 is TGTGCCAGCAGCTTAGGAGGAAAGCGGGAGTCGTTCTTC. Residues: CASSLGGKRESFF. The entire variable domain, with the rest obtained from reference TRBV7-9 and TRBJ2-1, is as follows: DTGVSQNPRHKITKRGQNVTFRCDPISEHNRLYWYRQTLGQGPEFLTYFQNEAQLEKSRLLSDRFSAERPKGSFSTLEIQRTEQGDSAMYLCASSLGGKRESFFGPGTRLTVL.

This clone was seen many times. The chain uses TRBV6-1 and TRBJ1-5; possible D gene TRBD1, 6 bases. The V end was cut by 5 bases, the J end by 0 bases, with 11 bases between. The length of the CDR3 is 15 residues. From germline, CDR1 is MNHNS and CDR2 SASEGT. CDR3 nucleotide sequence: TGTGCCAGCAGTTCCGGGACAAATAGCAATCAGCCCCAGCATTTT. Translating gives CASSSGTNSNQPQHF.

In this sample, this clone is medium-sized. The rearrangement uses TRBV30 and TRBJ2-5; 8 bases agree with TRBD2. CDR1 and CDR2 (germline): GTSNPN, SVGIG (reference sequence). V shed 3 bases, J shed 5 bases, and the junction held 8 bases outside the gene matches. This CDR3 comprises 14 residues. Here the CDR3 reads CAWRIAGPGETQYF. The DNA for the CDR3 is TGTGCCTGGAGGATAGCGGGACCCGGGGAGACCCAGTACTTC.

This clone has ten or more counts. The junction departs from the called germline gene at one end, perhaps through a read error. This sequence joins TRBV3-1 and TRBJ2-7; TRBD2 aligns across 9 bases. The CDR3 is made up of 11 amino acids. Germline V gene data show CDR1 as LGHDT and CDR2 as YNNKEL (reference sequence). The CDR3 nucleotides are TGTGCCAGCAGCCAAGGGGGACTAGCATTTTTC. Its protein is CASSQGGLAFF.

This clone was counted only a few times. Since a much larger clone is just one base distant, this may be a read error. The DNA is left out, because the CDR3 cannot be placed on it with certainty; the CDR3 is given as TCRdb lists it. V and J are TRBV9 and TRBJ1-1. Germline assignment: CDR1 SGDLS and CDR2 YYNGEE. The CDR3 sequence runs 13 residues, both termini included. CDR3 loop: CASSVGRGTEALF.

This clone showed up many times. The rearrangement links TRBV27 to TRBJ1-1, with D tentatively TRBD1 (5 bases). V lost 5 bases and J lost 6, with 16 bases in between. The CDR3 is made up of 14 amino acids. Germline values: CDR1 MNHEY, CDR2 SMNVEV (reference sequence). The CDR3 reads CASSLMAGIPEAFF. CDR3 nucleotides: TGTGCCAGCAGTCTCATGGCAGGGATCCCTGAAGCTTTCTTT.

This chain joins TRBV7-8 and TRBJ2-2; D perhaps matches TRBD1 (6 bases). Trimming took off 5 bases at V and 4 bases at J, with 14 bases between the two ends. CDR3 size: 15 residues. Germline V gene sequence: CDR1 SGHVS, CDR2 FQNEAQ. The CDR3 region is CASSRIRGSTGELFF. DNA for the CDR3: TGTGCCAGCAGCCGAATCAGGGGAAGCACCGGGGAGCTGTTTTTT.

This clone occurred many times. The chain recombines TRBV20-1 with TRBJ2-7; 14 bases fit TRBD2. J lost 0 bases, V lost 5 bases, and 9 bases had no gene match. Germline assignment: CDR1 DFQATT and CDR2 SNEGSKA (reference sequence). The CDR3 is 17 residues long. The CDR3 DNA is TGCAGTGCTCCCGGGACTAGCGGGAGCGCGTCCTCCTACGAGCAGTACTTC. It codes for CSAPGTSGSASSYEQYF.

This clone was detected many times. The chain recombines TRBV5-1 with TRBJ2-1, with a weak D call TRBD2 (6 bases). The germline gives CDR1 SGHRS, CDR2 YFSETQ. This CDR3 spans 15 amino acids. Trimming took 7 bases from V and 0 from J, leaving 14 bases between them. The CDR3 bases are TGCGCCAGCGGTAGGGACTTTAGCTCCTACAATGAGCAGTTCTTC. The encoded protein is CASGRDFSSYNEQFF.

This clone is categorized as medium-sized. The CDR3 sequence: CASSFKQGGGHEQYF. CDR3 DNA: TGTGCCAGCAGCTTTAAACAGGGGGGTGGCCACGAGCAGTACTTC. This chain uses TRBV6-1 with TRBJ2-7, with 8 nucleotides matching TRBD1. This CDR3 is built from 15 residues. J was trimmed by 5 bases and V by 6 bases; bases with no gene match: 12. The V gene's germline CDR1 is MNHNS and CDR2 SASEGT.

The chain has TRBV20-1 and TRBJ2-1, with 7 bases fitting TRBD1. Trimming cost V 1 base and J 6 bases; bases outside gene matches: 6. The germline CDR1 and CDR2 sequences are DFQATT and SNEGSKA (reference sequence). The CDR3 extends over 14 amino acids. The CDR3 region is CSARGDREFNEQFF. CDR3 in DNA: TGCAGTGCTAGAGGGGACAGAGAGTTCAATGAGCAGTTCTTC.

Sample share makes this clone medium-sized. Other DNA sequences in the same sample also yield this CDR3. The V gene is TRBV30, the J gene TRBJ1-2, with D unresolved. The CDR3 extends over 13 amino acids. Trimming shortened V by 0 bases and J by 5 bases, and 10 bases separated the two germline ends. Per germline, CDR1 GTSNPN and CDR2 SVGIG (reference sequence). CDR3 nucleotide sequence: TGTGCCTGGAGTGTACTATGGGGTTATGGCTACACCTTC. It is translated as CAWSVLWGYGYTF.

This clone was recorded at least ten times. The rearrangement joins TRBV5-1 to TRBJ2-3; 12 bases are shared with TRBD2. The CDR3 totals 16 residues. V lost 4 bases, J lost 4 bases, and 7 bases stayed unmatched. Germline CDR1 SGHRS, CDR2 YFSETQ. CDR3 nucleotide sequence: TGCGCCAGCAGCCCGCGACTAGCGGGAGTCGCAGATACGCAGTATTTT. Protein product: CASSPRLAGVADTQYF.

This clone was observed at least ten times. The chain combines TRBV12-3 or TRBV12-4 with TRBJ1-4, with D perhaps matching TRBD1 (6 bases). This CDR3 spans 16 amino acids. Trimming cost V 3 bases and J 8 bases, with 19 bases left between them. CDR3 DNA: TGTGCCAGCAGTTTTTTTCCGTTGGGGGGCGGGGAAAAACTGTTTTTT. This sequence encodes CASSFFPLGGGEKLFF.

This sequence joins TRBV12-3 or TRBV12-4 and TRBJ2-7, with D possibly being TRBD2 (5 bases). Trimming left V 5 bases short and J 1 base short, with 15 bases between. This CDR3 is built from 15 residues. The CDR3: CASSPVRASSYEQYF. CDR3 in DNA: TGTGCCAGCAGTCCCGTGCGGGCCTCGTCCTACGAGCAGTACTTC.

At least ten counts were recorded for this clone. The genes are TRBV28 and TRBJ1-2, with TRBD1 matching 9 bases. This CDR3 spans 13 amino acids. With 3 bases clipped from V and 8 bases from J, the junction kept 4 bases outside the gene matches. Germline loops: CDR1 MDHEN, CDR2 SYDVKM. CDR3 sequence reads: CASSFRDREGYTF. Written as DNA, the CDR3 is TGTGCCAGCAGTTTTCGGGACAGGGAGGGCTACACCTTC.

The table lists this clone with a few counts. The chain uses TRBV6-1 and TRBJ2-2; D remains ambiguous. V was cut by 6 bases and J by 0 bases, with 8 bases left in between. The CDR3 has 14 residues. The V gene's germline CDR1 is MNHNS and CDR2 SASEGT. The CDR3 region is CASRGTSNTGELFF. The CDR3 DNA reads TGTGCCAGCAGGGGCACGTCGAACACCGGGGAGCTGTTTTTT.

This clone rates as medium-sized. This chain connects TRBV4-1 to TRBJ2-3; 7 bases agree with TRBD1. J lost 6 bases, V lost 1 base, and 10 bases had no gene match. This CDR3 has 16 amino acids. Germline CDR1 reads MGHRA; CDR2 reads YSYEKL. DNA for the CDR3: TGCGCCAGCAGCCAAGCGGGACAGACAAAGGCGGATACGCAGTATTTT. Protein product: CASSQAGQTKADTQYF.

In this sample, this clone turned up a few times. One end of the junction does not line up with germline, which may come from a read error. The identical CDR3 is also encoded by other nucleotide sequences in the sample. This chain connects TRBV28 to TRBJ1-5; maybe TRBD1 (5 bases). CDR1 is MDHEN and CDR2 is SYDVKM in the germline V gene. The CDR3 loop spans 15 amino acids. CDR3 sequence reads: CASSASGGFEQPQHF. The CDR3 coding sequence is TGTGCCAGCAGCGCATCGGGGGGTTTTGAACAGCCTCAGCATTTT.